This T cell receptor (beta chain) was recovered during a study of T cell responses to AZD1222 COVID-19 vaccine. Background on the study: Second-dose recipients at about 4 or about 12 weeks were treated as one pooled group. Study observations and caveats: Donors, mostly white British, included more females; clonal diversity was possibly underestimated. Repertoire sampling occurred only after the peak T cell response. Targets within unmutated variant regions were reportedly found for nearly half of spike-specific TCRs.

With 4 bases removed from V and 8 bases from J, the gap between germline ends came to 18 bases. Germline loops: CDR1 SGHAT, CDR2 FQNNGV. The CDR3 has 14 amino acids. The protocol was immunoSEQ multiplex PCR, while the TCRdb copy is restricted to in-frame clones and leaves out a portion. The sample contains 150,000 to 200,000 clones, 94% of which appear only once. On this clone: Its target is not known.

The V call is TRBV11-2, the J call TRBJ2-7, with a possible D match to TRBD1 (6 bases). The source was peripheral blood, collected on day 0 of AZD1222 vaccination. The source is an adult in good health. The CDR3 bases are TGTGCCAGCAGCTACCGGGACAAAGGCAACAAGCAGTACTTC. Its protein is CASSYRDKGNKQYF.